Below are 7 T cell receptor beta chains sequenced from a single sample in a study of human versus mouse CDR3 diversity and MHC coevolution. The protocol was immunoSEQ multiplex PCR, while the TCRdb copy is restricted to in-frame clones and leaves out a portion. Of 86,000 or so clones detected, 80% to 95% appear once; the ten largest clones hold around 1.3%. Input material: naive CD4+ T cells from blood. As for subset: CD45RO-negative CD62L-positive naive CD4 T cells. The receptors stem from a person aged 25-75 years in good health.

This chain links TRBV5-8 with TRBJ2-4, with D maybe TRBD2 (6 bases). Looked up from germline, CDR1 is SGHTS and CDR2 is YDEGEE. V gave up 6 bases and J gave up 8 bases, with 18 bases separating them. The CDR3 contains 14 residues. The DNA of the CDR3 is TGTGCCAGCACCGTTGGAGGGGCTCCCCACATTCAGTACTTC. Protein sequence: CASTVGGAPHIQYF.

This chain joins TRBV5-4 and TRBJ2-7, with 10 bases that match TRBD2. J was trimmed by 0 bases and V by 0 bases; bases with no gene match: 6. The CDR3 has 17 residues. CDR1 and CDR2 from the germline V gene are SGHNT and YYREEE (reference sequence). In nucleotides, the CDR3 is TGTGCCAGCAGCTTGGGACTAGCGGGCCCTAGCTCCTACGAGCAGTACTTC. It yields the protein CASSLGLAGPSSYEQYF.

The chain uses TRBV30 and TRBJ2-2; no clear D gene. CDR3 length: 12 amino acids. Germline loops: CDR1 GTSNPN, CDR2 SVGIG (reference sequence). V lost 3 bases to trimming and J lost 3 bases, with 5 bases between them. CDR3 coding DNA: TGTGCCTGGAGACGGGACACCGGGGAGCTGTTTTTT. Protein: CAWRRDTGELFF. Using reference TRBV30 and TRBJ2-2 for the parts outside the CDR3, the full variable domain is SQTIHQWPATLVQPVGSPLSLECTVEGTSNPNLYWYRQAAGRGLQLLFYSVGIGQISSEVPQNLSASRPQDRQFILSSKKLLLSDSGFYLCAWRRDTGELFFGEGSRLTVL.

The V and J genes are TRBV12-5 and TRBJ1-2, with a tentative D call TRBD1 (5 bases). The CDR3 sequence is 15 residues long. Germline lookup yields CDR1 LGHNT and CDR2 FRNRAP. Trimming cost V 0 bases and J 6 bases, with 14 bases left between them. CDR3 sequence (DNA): TGTGCTAGTGGTTTGGTACACGGGGGGTCGGATGGCTACACCTTC. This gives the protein CASGLVHGGSDGYTF.

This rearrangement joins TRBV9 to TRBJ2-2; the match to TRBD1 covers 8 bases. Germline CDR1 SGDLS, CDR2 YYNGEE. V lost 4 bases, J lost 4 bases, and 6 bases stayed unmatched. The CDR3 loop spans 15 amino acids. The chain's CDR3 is CASSTGQGATGELFF. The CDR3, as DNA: TGTGCCAGCAGCACCGGGCAGGGGGCCACCGGGGAGCTGTTTTTT.

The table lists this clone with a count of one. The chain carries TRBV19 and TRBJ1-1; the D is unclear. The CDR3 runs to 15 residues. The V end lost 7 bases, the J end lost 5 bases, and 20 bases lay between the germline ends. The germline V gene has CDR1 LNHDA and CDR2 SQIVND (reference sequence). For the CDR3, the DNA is TGTGCCAGTAAGGCCCCAGGTCTAAGCGGAACTGAAGCTTTCTTT. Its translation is CASKAPGLSGTEAFF.

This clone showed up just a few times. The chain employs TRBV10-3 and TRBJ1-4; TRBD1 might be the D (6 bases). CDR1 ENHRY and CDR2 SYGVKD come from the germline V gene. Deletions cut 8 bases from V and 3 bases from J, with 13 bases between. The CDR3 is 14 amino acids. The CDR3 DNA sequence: TGTGCCATCGGGCCCCAGGGGTCTAATGAAAAACTGTTTTTT. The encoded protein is CAIGPQGSNEKLFF.